Following are 29 T cell receptor beta chains from one sample sequenced in a study of blood T cell repertoires in COVID-19. The data were produced by immunoSEQ multiplex PCR, yet TCRdb's version contains in-frame clones alone and is incomplete. The repertoire holds about 260,000 clones, with about 80% as singletons. Sequencing used PBMCs or T cells enriched from blood (not recorded which). The receptors come from a young man with acute COVID-19.

This clone was seen ten or more times. The genes are TRBV28 and TRBJ1-3; no definite D call. V shed 7 bases and J shed 4 bases, with 11 bases lying between them. Germline CDR1 MDHEN, CDR2 SYDVKM. The CDR3 consists of 13 residues. CDR3 coding DNA: TGTGCCAGCAACGTCCAGTCCGGAAACACCATATATTTT. Translating gives CASNVQSGNTIYF.

The rearrangement uses TRBV19 and TRBJ1-2; perhaps TRBD1 as D (6 bases). V was shortened by 4 bases and J by 4 bases, with 10 bases between the two germline ends. This CDR3 comprises 13 residues. CDR1 is LNHDA, CDR2 SQIVND, per germline (reference sequence). CDR3 sequence reads: CASSKQGPYGYTF. DNA of the CDR3: TGTGCCAGTAGTAAGCAGGGGCCCTATGGCTACACCTTC. Filled out from reference TRBV19 and TRBJ1-2, the complete variable domain reads DGGITQSPKYLFRKEGQNVTLSCEQNLNHDAMYWYRQDPGQGLRLIYYSQIVNDFQKGDIAEGYSVSREKKESFPLTVTSAQKNPTAFYLCASSKQGPYGYTFGSGTRLTVV.

The chain joins TRBV15 to TRBJ1-3; 8 bases match TRBD1. V lost 1 base and J lost 5; bases outside the gene matches: 7. Germline V gives CDR1 LNHNV, CDR2 YYDKDF (reference sequence). The CDR3 is 16 residues long. The CDR3 region is CATSRGTGYGRNTIYF. The CDR3 DNA sequence: TGTGCCACCAGCAGAGGGACAGGGTATGGCCGAAACACCATATATTTT.

The J gene is TRBJ2-2, the V gene TRBV11-3, with TRBD2 identical over 7 bases. The germline V gene has CDR1 SGHNT and CDR2 YENEEA. Germline trimming cut 1 base from V and 13 bases from J; bases unmatched to any gene: 3. The CDR3 runs 12 residues. CDR3 DNA: TGTGCCAGCAGCTTAGGGACTAGTGTGCTGTTTTTT. This codes for CASSLGTSVLFF.

Here the CDR3 DNA reads TGTGCCAGCTCACCACCTTATCCCAGCGGGGGAACCGGGGAGCTGTTTTTT. Translated, it gives CASSPPYPSGGTGELFF. The chain recombines TRBV18 with TRBJ2-2; 8 nucleotides align to TRBD2. CDR3 length equals 17 residues. Germline assignment: CDR1 KGHSH and CDR2 LQKENI. V dropped 0 bases and J dropped 5; count of bases not matched to a gene: 8.

V usage is TRBV12-3 or TRBV12-4 and J usage is TRBJ1-1; 9 positions agree with TRBD1. This CDR3 has 12 amino acids. V trimming: 3 bases; J trimming: 11 bases; junction bases outside the gene matches: 4. CDR3 coding DNA: TGTGCCAGCAGTTTTGGGACAGGGTCGGCTTTCTTT. Translated, it gives CASSFGTGSAFF.

V is TRBV30 and J is TRBJ2-7; 8 bases match TRBD2. V was clipped by 0 bases and J by 1 base; unmatched bases: 8. In germline, CDR1 is GTSNPN, CDR2 SVGIG (reference sequence). This CDR3 is 16 amino acids long. CDR3 amino acids: CAWSVQGSGKSYEQYV. The DNA for the CDR3 is TGTGCCTGGAGTGTACAAGGTAGCGGGAAGTCCTACGAGCAGTACGTC.

The chain links TRBV12-3 or TRBV12-4 to TRBJ1-1, with D tentatively TRBD1 (5 bases). The CDR3 consists of 13 residues. Trimming left V 6 bases short and J 5 bases short, with 13 bases between. The CDR3 DNA is TGTGCCAGCAGCTTCGGACAAGTAACTGAAGCTTTCTTT. It codes for CASSFGQVTEAFF.

The rearrangement uses TRBV5-1 and TRBJ2-1; TRBD1 might be the D (5 bases). In germline, CDR1 is SGHRS, CDR2 YFSETQ. V was shortened by 0 bases and J by 0 bases, with 10 bases between the two germline ends. The CDR3 covers 16 residues. The CDR3 protein is CASSLVAGHSYNEQFF. The CDR3 nucleotides read TGCGCCAGCAGCTTGGTTGCAGGACACTCCTACAATGAGCAGTTCTTC.

V gene TRBV4-3 combines with J gene TRBJ2-1; maybe TRBD1 (6 bases). CDR1 LGHNA and CDR2 YSLEER come from the germline V gene. CDR3 size: 15 residues. Trimming took off 4 bases at V and 4 bases at J, with 14 bases between the two ends. CDR3 coding DNA: TGCGCCAGCAGCCTCAGGACAGCCGATTACAATGAGCAGTTCTTC. This translates into CASSLRTADYNEQFF.

V is TRBV4-1 and J is TRBJ1-6, with 7 bases identical to TRBD1. V was clipped by 4 bases and J by 8 bases; unmatched bases: 8. The CDR3 length is 15 residues. Germline CDR1 and CDR2: MGHRA and YSYEKL. The CDR3 protein is CASSLDRVLYSPLHF. CDR3 DNA: TGCGCCAGCAGCCTTGACAGGGTGCTCTATTCACCCCTCCACTTT.

The chain combines TRBV2 with TRBJ2-5; D is unclear. Deletions cut 1 base from V and 4 bases from J, with 4 bases between. The CDR3 is made up of 12 amino acids. The V gene's germline CDR1 is SNHLY and CDR2 FYNNEI. The CDR3 bases are TGTGCCAGCAGTGAAGGGAGAGAGACCCAGTACTTC. Its protein product is CASSEGRETQYF.

This chain uses TRBV6-5 with TRBJ1-2, with TRBD1 identical over 8 bases. CDR3 length: 15 residues. CDR1 is MNHEY, CDR2 SVGAGI, per germline. Trimming removed 4 bases from V and 6 bases from J; junction bases left unmatched: 10. This chain's CDR3 is CASSSTWDRNDGYTF. CDR3 bases: TGTGCCAGCAGTTCCACTTGGGACAGGAATGATGGCTACACCTTC.

This chain links TRBV28 with TRBJ1-4, with a tentative D call TRBD1 (6 bases). This CDR3 comprises 12 residues. Germline values: CDR1 MDHEN, CDR2 SYDVKM. The V end was cut by 6 bases, the J end by 7 bases, with 9 bases between. The CDR3 DNA is TGTGCCAGCAGGAGGACAGTTGAAAAACTGTTTTTT. Protein sequence: CASRRTVEKLFF. Supplemented by reference TRBV28 and TRBJ1-4, the full variable domain reads DVKVTQSSRYLVKRTGEKVFLECVQDMDHENMFWYRQDPGLGLRLIYFSYDVKMKEKGDIPEGYSVSREKKERFSLILESASTNQTSMYLCASRRTVEKLFFGSGTQLSVL.

The J gene is TRBJ1-2, the V gene TRBV28, with 7 bases identical to TRBD1. The trim removed 8 bases at V and 4 bases at J, leaving 16 bases unmatched. Germline V gene data show CDR1 as MDHEN and CDR2 as SYDVKM. CDR3 length: 16 amino acids. The CDR3 coding sequence is TGTGCCAGCCAAGCGGACAGGTCCCCTCCGCGCTATGGCTACACCTTC. It specifies CASQADRSPPRYGYTF.

The chain has TRBV2 and TRBJ2-3; TRBD1 is a possible D gene (5 bases). Germline V CDR1 and CDR2: SNHLY, FYNNEI. The CDR3 totals 14 residues. Trimming removed 6 bases at V and 0 bases at J, with 10 bases between. The CDR3 region has the DNA TGTGCCAGCAGGATGACAGTTAGCACAGATACGCAGTATTTT. It translates to CASRMTVSTDTQYF.

The V and J genes are TRBV28 and TRBJ1-2, with a possible D match to TRBD1 (6 bases). The CDR3 totals 15 residues. Germline loops: CDR1 MDHEN, CDR2 SYDVKM. V was clipped by 1 base and J by 7 bases, with 16 bases between them. The CDR3 sequence is CASSLLSRGTSGYTF. CDR3 sequence (DNA): TGTGCCAGCAGTTTATTGAGTAGGGGGACCTCTGGCTACACCTTC.

This chain joins TRBV6-5 and TRBJ1-2; no clear D gene. V gave up 6 bases and J gave up 4 bases, with 9 bases separating them. Germline loops: CDR1 MNHEY, CDR2 SVGAGI. The CDR3 is 12 residues long. The CDR3 here is CASRTGSYGYTF. CDR3 DNA: TGTGCCAGCAGGACGGGTTCCTATGGCTACACCTTC.

The chain combines TRBV2 with TRBJ1-2; 8 bases map to TRBD1. CDR1 and CDR2 (germline): SNHLY, FYNNEI. V dropped 4 bases and J dropped 3; count of bases not matched to a gene: 10. This CDR3 comprises 16 residues. CDR3 in amino acids: CASSGVVTGADYGYTF. CDR3 coding DNA: TGTGCCAGCAGTGGGGTCGTGACAGGGGCTGACTATGGCTACACCTTC. Drawing the rest from reference TRBV2 and TRBJ1-2, the complete variable domain is EPEVTQTPSHQVTQMGQEVILRCVPISNHLYFYWYRQILGQKVEFLVSFYNNEISEKSEIFDDQFSVERPDGSNFTLKIRSTKLEDSAMYFCASSGVVTGADYGYTFGSGTRLTVV.

The chain uses TRBV18 and TRBJ2-1; TRBD2 matches at 7 bases. Germline CDR1 and CDR2: KGHSH and LQKENI. The CDR3 totals 15 residues. Trimming took 6 bases from V and 0 from J; bases not matched to a gene: 5. CDR3 bases: TGTGCCAGCTCCCCCCGGACTAGCTCCTACAATGAGCAGTTCTTC. This gives the protein CASSPRTSSYNEQFF.

V usage is TRBV5-5 and J usage is TRBJ1-1, with no clear D. The V end was cut by 1 base, the J end by 0 bases, with 10 bases between. The CDR3 is 15 residues long. Germline-derived CDR1 and CDR2 are SGHKS and YYEKEE (reference sequence). The CDR3 DNA sequence: TGTGCCAGCAGCTTGTTCGCTTCGGTGAACACTGAAGCTTTCTTT. Its translation is CASSLFASVNTEAFF.

This chain uses TRBV6-1 with TRBJ1-2; D is uncertain. The CDR3 spans 14 residues. Per germline, CDR1 MNHNS and CDR2 SASEGT. Trimming stripped 0 bases from V and 0 bases from J, with 5 bases between. The CDR3 coding sequence is TGTGCCAGCAGTGAAGCGCACACTAACTATGGCTACACCTTC. Protein product: CASSEAHTNYGYTF.

With respect to this clone: The identical CDR3 is also encoded by other nucleotide sequences in the sample. The chain joins TRBV20-1 to TRBJ2-5; 8 bases map to TRBD2. Germline CDR1 and CDR2: DFQATT and SNEGSKA (reference sequence). The CDR3 is 11 amino acids. With V trimmed by 5 bases and J by 5 bases, 1 base remained unmatched. The CDR3 sequence: CSARGGETQYF. CDR3 bases: TGCAGTGCTCGCGGGGGGGAGACCCAGTACTTC.

The rearrangement links TRBV7-2 to TRBJ2-1; 9 nucleotides align to TRBD2. Germline V gene data show CDR1 as SGHTA and CDR2 as FQGNSA. This CDR3 is 14 amino acids long. With V trimmed by 7 bases and J by 6 bases, 7 bases remained unmatched. The CDR3 spells CASTPGLASNEQFF. Here the CDR3 DNA reads TGTGCCAGCACCCCGGGACTAGCAAGCAATGAGCAGTTCTTC.

V and J are TRBV5-4 and TRBJ1-2; no firm D call. The CDR3 length is 13 residues. V lost 1 base to trimming and J lost 3 bases, with 7 bases between them. Germline CDR1 is SGHNT and CDR2 is YYREEE (reference sequence). The DNA of the CDR3 is TGTGCCAGCAGCTTGATGCAGGACTATGGCTACACCTTC. Translation: CASSLMQDYGYTF.

The table lists this clone with a count of one. The genes are TRBV12-3 or TRBV12-4 and TRBJ1-6; 8 nucleotides align to TRBD1. The CDR3 extends over 13 amino acids. V gave up 10 bases and J gave up 6 bases; unmatched junction bases: 5. The CDR3 DNA follows: TGTGCCACGCAGGGGGCGGCTAATTCACCCCTCCACTTT. This gives the protein CATQGAANSPLHF.

V and J are TRBV6-1 and TRBJ2-7, with D maybe TRBD1 (5 bases). This CDR3 is 12 amino acids long. Deletions cut 3 bases from V and 6 bases from J, with 9 bases between. Per the germline V gene, CDR1 is MNHNS and CDR2 is SASEGT. The CDR3: CASSDQGPEQYV. For the CDR3, the DNA is TGTGCCAGCAGTGATCAGGGTCCCGAGCAGTACGTC.

This chain links TRBV11-1 with TRBJ2-7, with D hard to call. Trimming left V 1 base short and J 2 bases short, with 9 bases between. There are 14 residues in the CDR3. Per the germline V gene, CDR1 is SGHAT and CDR2 is FQDESV (reference sequence). CDR3: CASSLGLNTYEQYV. DNA for the CDR3: TGTGCCAGCAGCTTAGGACTGAATACCTACGAGCAGTACGTC.

This chain uses TRBV7-9 with TRBJ1-4; tentatively, D is TRBD1 (5 bases). With 0 bases removed from V and 8 bases from J, the gap between germline ends came to 10 bases. Germline lookup yields CDR1 SEHNR and CDR2 FQNEAQ (reference sequence). The CDR3 has 14 amino acids. For the CDR3, the DNA is TGTGCCAGCAGCTTAGCGCCAGGGTGGGAAAAACTGTTTTTT. Its protein product is CASSLAPGWEKLFF.